Reported below is one TCR beta chain. The sample is drawn from a study of cytomegalovirus exposure and HLA in healthy donors. PCR used 60 Vbeta primers and 13 Jbeta primers. Clones were read by immunoSEQ multiplex PCR, and TCRdb kept only the in-frame ones, dropping some. The sample carries 200,000 or so clones, 84% recorded once. Deletions cut 3 bases from V and 4 bases from J, with 10 bases between. CDR3 length equals 14 residues. Germline loops: CDR1 MDHEN, CDR2 SYDVKM. The sequenced sample was PBMCs. The TCR originated in a boy younger than 18 in good health and CMV-seronegative. The chain has TRBV28 and TRBJ1-3; D is undetermined. CDR3 sequence (DNA): TGTGCCAGCAGTTTTGCGAGGGAAGGAAACACCATATATTTT. Translated, it gives CASSFAREGNTIYF. The full variable domain, with the rest looked up from reference TRBV28 and TRBJ1-3, is DVKVTQSSRYLVKRTGEKVFLECVQDMDHENMFWYRQDPGLGLRLIYFSYDVKMKEKGDIPEGYSVSREKKERFSLILESASTNQTSMYLCASSFAREGNTIYFGEGSWLTVV.